One sample yielded the 30 T cell receptor beta chains listed below, sequenced in a study of CD8 T cells in Susac syndrome. Reverse transcription of roughly 0.5 to 1 ug RNA was performed with random hexamers. TCRdb re-analysed the immunoSEQ multiplex PCR reads in MiXCR, keeping a single row per CDR3 protein. The repertoire holds 250,000 to 350,000 distinct CDR3 sequences, with roughly nine tenths as singletons. The sequencing input was CD4+ T cells from PBMCs. These receptors all come from a human donor with multiple sclerosis.

This chain joins TRBV5-5 and TRBJ2-3; the D is unclear. V shed 2 bases and J shed 3 bases, with 4 bases lying between them. The CDR3 loop spans 12 amino acids. The germline V gene encodes CDR1 SGHKS and CDR2 YYEKEE (reference sequence). The CDR3 here is CASSFQTDTQYF. CDR3 bases: TGTGCCAGCAGCTTTCAGACAGATACGCAGTATTTT. The full variable domain, completed using reference TRBV5-5 and TRBJ2-3, is DAGVTQSPTHLIKTRGQQVTLRCSPISGHKSVSWYQQVLGQGPQFIFQYYEKEERGRGNFPDRFSARQFPNYSSELNVNALLLGDSALYLCASSFQTDTQYFGPGTRLTVL.

The rearrangement links TRBV10-2 to TRBJ2-3; no reliable D call. Germline lookup yields CDR1 WSHSY and CDR2 SAAADI. The CDR3 is made up of 12 amino acids. Trimming took off 7 bases at V and 4 bases at J, with 9 bases between the two ends. The CDR3 loop reads CASNEAADTQYF. The CDR3 DNA is TGCGCCAGCAATGAAGCCGCAGATACGCAGTATTTT.

CDR3 DNA sequence: TGCAGTGCTAGCGTCCCAGCCGCAACTAATGAAAAACTGTTTTTT. As protein: CSASVPAATNEKLFF. V and J are TRBV20-1 and TRBJ1-4; D is unclear. The CDR3 runs to 15 residues. Trimming stripped 3 bases from V and 0 bases from J, with 11 bases between. The germline V gene has CDR1 DFQATT and CDR2 SNEGSKA (reference sequence).

The chain recombines TRBV6-5 with TRBJ1-5; 7 positions agree with TRBD1. J gave up 3 bases and V 6 bases, and 8 bases lay outside the gene matches. The length of the CDR3 is 15 residues. In germline, CDR1 is MNHEY, CDR2 SVGAGI. The CDR3 nucleotides read TGTGCCAGCAGCGAGAGACAGGGCTACAATCAGCCCCAGCATTTT. Its translation is CASSERQGYNQPQHF.

The V gene is TRBV29-1, the J gene TRBJ2-7; D perhaps matches TRBD2 (5 bases). Deletions cut 4 bases from V and 3 bases from J, with 13 bases between. Germline assignment: CDR1 SQVTM and CDR2 ANQGSEA. This CDR3 has 13 residues. The CDR3 DNA reads as TGCAGCGTTGCCAGCGGACCAGACTACGAGCAGTACTTC. Amino acids: CSVASGPDYEQYF.

The rearrangement joins TRBV5-1 to TRBJ1-4, with D tentatively TRBD1 (6 bases). From germline, CDR1 is SGHRS and CDR2 YFSETQ. Trimming removed 4 bases from V and 7 bases from J, with 17 bases in between. This CDR3 has 15 amino acids. CDR3: CASSPTGAGSEKLFF. The CDR3, as DNA: TGCGCCAGCAGCCCCACGGGGGCAGGTAGTGAAAAACTGTTTTTT.

The CDR3 DNA sequence: TGCGCCAGCAGCCCGCGGATTGACAGCATCGGCACAGATACGCAGTATTTT. Translated: CASSPRIDSIGTDTQYF. The rearrangement uses TRBV5-1 and TRBJ2-3; D is perhaps TRBD1 (5 bases). Trimming left V 4 bases short and J 1 base short, with 19 bases between. CDR1 SGHRS and CDR2 YFSETQ come from the germline V gene. CDR3 length: 17 amino acids.

This chain links TRBV10-3 with TRBJ2-5; D gene unclear. V was trimmed by 2 bases and J by 5 bases, leaving 6 bases between them. Germline V gene lookup returns CDR1 ENHRY and CDR2 SYGVKD. This CDR3 has 12 residues. The CDR3 region is CAISEGEETQYF. CDR3 sequence (DNA): TGTGCCATCAGTGAGGGCGAGGAGACCCAGTACTTC.

The chain combines TRBV11-2 with TRBJ1-2; D gene ambiguous. V lost 4 bases and J lost 2, with 14 bases in between. Germline CDR1 SGHAT, CDR2 FQNNGV. CDR3 length equals 15 residues. The CDR3 DNA reads TGTGCCAGCAGCTCCAGATTGGCGCGAAACTATGGCTACACCTTC. As protein: CASSSRLARNYGYTF.

V and J are TRBV30 and TRBJ2-2; D is perhaps TRBD1 or TRBD2 (5 bases each). CDR3 length: 14 amino acids. Deletions cut 2 bases from V and 3 bases from J, with 10 bases between. Germline V lookup: CDR1 GTSNPN, CDR2 SVGIG (reference sequence). DNA of the CDR3: TGTGCCTGGAGTCGGGGCAGCGACACCGGGGAGCTGTTTTTT. Protein sequence: CAWSRGSDTGELFF.

J is TRBJ1-1 and V is TRBV15; D ambiguous. CDR1 LNHNV and CDR2 YYDKDF come from the germline V gene (reference sequence). The CDR3 loop spans 14 amino acids. The V gene lost 5 bases and the J gene lost 5 bases, with 15 bases spanning the gap. The CDR3 DNA is TGTGCCACCAGCTCCCGAGCGACGGGGACTGAAGCTTTCTTT. It specifies CATSSRATGTEAFF.

The chain uses TRBV28 and TRBJ2-1; the match to TRBD2 covers 12 bases. Germline V gene lookup returns CDR1 MDHEN and CDR2 SYDVKM. The V and J ends lost 3 bases and 7 bases, in that order; junction bases with no gene match: 4. The CDR3 is 15 amino acids. CDR3 in DNA: TGTGCCAGCAGTTTGGCGACTAGCGGGAGAAATGAGCAGTTCTTC. Its translation: CASSLATSGRNEQFF.

The V and J genes are TRBV30 and TRBJ1-1, with D unresolved. Per germline, CDR1 GTSNPN and CDR2 SVGIG (reference sequence). The CDR3 runs 12 residues. V lost 4 bases to trimming and J lost 1 base, with 7 bases between them. In DNA, the CDR3 is TGTGCCTGGATACGCCGGAACACTGAAGCTTTCTTT. Translated, it gives CAWIRRNTEAFF.

The rearrangement uses TRBV7-8 and TRBJ1-2; D gene unclear. Trimming took off 6 bases at V and 5 bases at J, with 16 bases between the two ends. The germline V gene encodes CDR1 SGHVS and CDR2 FQNEAQ. This CDR3 spans 14 amino acids. The CDR3 coding sequence is TGTGCCAGCAGACCCCCTCCCCCAGCGTATGGCTACACCTTC. Encoded protein: CASRPPPPAYGYTF.

This sequence joins TRBV11-2 and TRBJ1-1; 7 nucleotides agree with TRBD1. V gave up 3 bases and J gave up 1 base; unmatched junction bases: 5. CDR3 size: 15 residues. In germline, CDR1 is SGHAT, CDR2 FQNNGV. CDR3 sequence (DNA): TGTGCCAGCAGCTTTGGGGGGACAGAGAACACTGAAGCTTTCTTT. Translating it yields CASSFGGTENTEAFF.

This chain joins TRBV27 and TRBJ2-2; the D gene could be TRBD1 or TRBD2 (5 bases each). Trimming cost V 10 bases and J 1 base, with 16 bases left between them. CDR3 length: 15 amino acids. CDR1 and CDR2 (germline): MNHEY, SMNVEV (reference sequence). The CDR3 reads CATRGAGRNTGELFF. The CDR3 DNA follows: TGTGCCACGCGAGGGGCAGGAAGGAACACCGGGGAGCTGTTTTTT.

The chain recombines TRBV5-6 with TRBJ2-7, with D possibly called TRBD1 or TRBD2 (6 bases each). The germline V gene encodes CDR1 SGHDT and CDR2 YYEEEE. The ends were cut back, 1 base at V and 7 bases at J, with 15 bases in the middle. This CDR3 spans 14 amino acids. The CDR3 loop reads CASSLWGARSEQYF. The CDR3 DNA sequence: TGTGCCAGCAGCTTGTGGGGGGCTCGATCAGAGCAGTACTTC.

This chain connects TRBV5-1 to TRBJ2-4, with 7 bases lining up with TRBD2. CDR3 length: 16 residues. The V and J ends lost 0 bases and 0 bases, in that order; junction bases with no gene match: 3. Germline V gene sequence: CDR1 SGHRS, CDR2 YFSETQ. The CDR3 coding sequence is TGCGCCAGCAGCTTGGCCTGGGGGGGAGCCAAAAACATTCAGTACTTC. Translating it yields CASSLAWGGAKNIQYF.

This clonotype was observed once. The chain links TRBV19 to TRBJ2-5; tentative D call: TRBD2 (5 bases). The CDR3 has 10 residues. Germline CDR1 and CDR2: LNHDA and SQIVND (reference sequence). With 11 bases removed from V and 5 bases from J, the gap between germline ends came to 9 bases. CDR3: CAAGSETQYF. CDR3 nucleotide sequence: TGTGCCGCGGGCTCGGAGACCCAGTACTTC.

This clonotype was recorded only once. This chain connects TRBV6-1 to TRBJ1-3; no clear D. The CDR3 contains 14 residues. The V gene lost 4 bases and the J gene lost 4 bases, with 11 bases spanning the gap. The germline V gene encodes CDR1 MNHNS and CDR2 SASEGT. CDR3 coding DNA: TGTGCCAGCAGTGTACGGGGATCAGGAAACACCATATATTTT. It codes for CASSVRGSGNTIYF.

The CDR3 DNA is TGTGCCAGCAGCCTAAGTGGGGCAGGGGAAAAACTGTTTTTT. Its protein product is CASSLSGAGEKLFF. The V call is TRBV11-2, the J call TRBJ1-4; tentatively, D is TRBD1 (5 bases). CDR3 size: 14 residues. Germline CDR1 and CDR2: SGHAT and FQNNGV. The V gene lost 5 bases and the J gene lost 8 bases, with 15 bases spanning the gap.

The rearrangement uses TRBV5-4 and TRBJ2-5; 7 nucleotides align to TRBD2. The CDR3 loop spans 13 amino acids. Germline-derived CDR1 and CDR2 are SGHNT and YYREEE (reference sequence). V lost 6 bases and J lost 0; bases outside the gene matches: 2. In DNA form, the CDR3 reads TGTGCCAGCATGCGGGAGAACCAAGAGACCCAGTACTTC. It codes for CASMRENQETQYF. The full variable domain, in which reference TRBV5-4 and TRBJ2-5 provide the parts outside the CDR3, is ETGVTQSPTHLIKTRGQQVTLRCSSQSGHNTVSWYQQALGQGPQFIFQYYREEENGRGNFPPRFSGLQFPNYSSELNVNALELDDSALYLCASMRENQETQYFGPGTRLLVL.

V is TRBV7-2 and J is TRBJ1-1; D might be TRBD1 (5 bases). Germline CDR1 is SGHTA and CDR2 is FQGNSA. This CDR3 has 15 amino acids. Deletions cut 2 bases from V and 6 bases from J, with 16 bases between. CDR3 DNA sequence: TGTGCCAGCAGCTTACAAACGGGGGTGGGCTCTGAAGCTTTCTTT. This encodes CASSLQTGVGSEAFF.

The sample holds a few counts of this clonotype. This chain uses TRBV7-9 with TRBJ2-3; 7 positions agree with TRBD1. Germline lookup yields CDR1 SEHNR and CDR2 FQNEAQ (reference sequence). V was pared by 5 bases and J by 4 bases, with 9 bases of the junction left unmatched. This CDR3 has 15 residues. CDR3 nucleotides: TGTGCCAGCAGCCCACGTAGGGGGCGGGCAGATACGCAGTATTTT. Residues: CASSPRRGRADTQYF.

This chain connects TRBV9 to TRBJ1-4, with 7 bases matching TRBD1. V shed 0 bases, J shed 12 bases, and the junction held 8 bases outside the gene matches. The CDR3 has 14 residues. Germline CDR1 is SGDLS and CDR2 is YYNGEE. CDR3 amino acids: CASSVGPTGIELFF. The CDR3 DNA sequence: TGTGCCAGCAGCGTAGGGCCGACAGGGATCGAACTGTTTTTT. Full variable domain (outside the CDR3, taken from reference TRBV9 and TRBJ1-4): DSGVTQTPKHLITATGQRVTLRCSPRSGDLSVYWYQQSLDQGLQFLIQYYNGEERAKGNILERFSAQQFPDLHSELNLSSLELGDSALYFCASSVGPTGIELFFGSGTQLSVL.

The V call is TRBV11-1, the J call TRBJ2-1; 10 bases are a match to TRBD2. This CDR3 is built from 21 residues. The V segment lost 5 bases and the J segment 0 bases; nucleotides outside the gene matches: 19. Germline V gene sequence: CDR1 SGHAT, CDR2 FQDESV (reference sequence). The CDR3 DNA is TGTGCCAGCAGCCACGCCCTTACTAGCGGGATAGGGGTAGGCTCCTACAATGAGCAGTTCTTC. Its translation is CASSHALTSGIGVGSYNEQFF.

The chain links TRBV24-1 to TRBJ2-3, with no clear D. The CDR3 consists of 14 residues. The V gene's germline CDR1 is KGHDR and CDR2 SFDVKD. The germline V and J ends were trimmed by 4 bases and 3 bases, with 10 bases remaining between them. CDR3: CATSDPSRTDTQYF. Written as DNA, the CDR3 is TGTGCCACCAGTGACCCATCCAGGACAGATACGCAGTATTTT.

The V gene is TRBV7-2, the J gene TRBJ1-2; D is uncertain. This CDR3 is 14 amino acids long. Germline V lookup: CDR1 SGHTA, CDR2 FQGNSA. V lost 2 bases and J 2 bases, leaving 9 bases between the germline ends. CDR3 coding DNA: TGTGCCAGCAGCTTAAATGCCATAAACTATGGCTACACCTTC. Translated, it gives CASSLNAINYGYTF.

This clonotype was counted once. This chain joins TRBV6-2 or TRBV6-3 and TRBJ1-4; possibly TRBD1 for D (5 bases). CDR3 length: 13 amino acids. The germline CDR1 and CDR2 sequences are MNHEY and SVGEGT. V lost 2 bases, J lost 5 bases, and 6 bases lay in between. This chain's CDR3 is CASSYGANEKLFF. The CDR3 DNA is TGTGCCAGCAGTTACGGGGCGAATGAAAAACTGTTTTTT.

CDR3 DNA: TGTGCCACCTCGGCCGTGGGAGCTTTCTTT. Residues: CATSAVGAFF. J is TRBJ1-1 and V is TRBV7-9, with D unresolved. From germline, CDR1 is SEHNR and CDR2 FQNEAQ (reference sequence). Trimming stripped 10 bases from V and 10 bases from J, with 13 bases between. The CDR3 loop spans 10 amino acids.